These 3 T cell receptor beta chains share one sample of origin, sequenced in a study of OX40 agonist ivuxolimab in advanced cancers. Libraries were prepared by immunoSEQ multiplex PCR; TCRdb keeps only in-frame clonotypes and omits some of them. The sample records about 48,000 clones, about 88% being singletons. The sample in question was CD4+ or CD8+ T cells sorted from blood, obtained in a trial of the OX40 agonist ivuxolimab. These receptors came from an adult with an advanced solid tumor such as melanoma, head and neck, liver or kidney cancer.

The rearrangement links TRBV19 to TRBJ1-4, with TRBD1 identical over 7 bases. The CDR3 loop spans 14 amino acids. Germline CDR1 reads LNHDA; CDR2 reads SQIVND (reference sequence). J was trimmed by 5 bases and V by 8 bases; bases with no gene match: 8. Here the CDR3 reads CASSPRDRNEKLFF. CDR3 bases: TGTGCCAGTTCCCCCCGGGACAGAAATGAAAAACTGTTTTTT.

This clone occurred once. The chain uses TRBV19 and TRBJ2-5; TRBD1 aligns across 7 bases. The germline V gene encodes CDR1 LNHDA and CDR2 SQIVND (reference sequence). Trimming removed 1 base from V and 0 bases from J; junction bases left unmatched: 2. The CDR3 covers 15 residues. The CDR3 here is CASSIVGTDQETQYF. The CDR3 DNA reads as TGTGCCAGTAGTATAGTGGGGACAGACCAAGAGACCCAGTACTTC.

The V and J genes are TRBV5-1 and TRBJ2-7; weak D call: TRBD1 (6 bases). This CDR3 contains 14 residues. Deletions cut 6 bases from V and 4 bases from J, with 17 bases between. CDR1 SGHRS and CDR2 YFSETQ come from the germline V gene. CDR3 DNA: TGCGCCAGCACACGAGAGACAGGCGGATACGAGCAGTACTTC. It codes for CASTRETGGYEQYF.